These T cell receptor beta chains were read from a single sample in a study of blood T cell repertoires in COVID-19. Generated by immunoSEQ multiplex PCR, the TCRdb table keeps only in-frame clones and is missing some. The data hold more than 200,000 clones, with more than 75% observed a single time. Sample: PBMCs or T cells enriched from blood (not recorded which). The receptors come from a man between 25 and 39 years old in a cohort exposed to, infected with or recovered from COVID-19 (not recorded which). CDR3s leave out the opening cysteine and the closing phenylalanine or tryptophan. A clone size is listed for some rows: how often the clone was seen (once, few, many), or a class if it is expanded.

J gene,clone size,V gene,CDR3 protein
TRBJ2-5,NA,TRBV7-6,ASSLTPLSGRPGWQETQY
TRBJ1-1,NA,TRBV25-1,ASRTHRGAWDTEAF
TRBJ1-5,NA,TRBV27,ASSPFLSQPQH
TRBJ2-5,NA,TRBV4-1,ASSQGTGFQETQY
TRBJ1-6,NA,TRBV10-3,ATRTGESGNSPLH
TRBJ2-1,NA,TRBV5-4,ASSYPGQGKNEQF
TRBJ1-5,NA,TRBV7-8,ASSLREGGYQPQH
TRBJ1-1,NA,TRBV14,ASSQDLGTGAREAF
TRBJ2-7,NA,TRBV27,ASRRDGYSYEQY
TRBJ1-3,NA,TRBV10-1,ASSGSGTGNTIY
TRBJ1-2,few,TRBV18,ASSRGAVGYT
TRBJ2-6,NA,TRBV29-1,SVEVRHRGSGANVLT
TRBJ2-7,NA,TRBV5-4,ASSLSRGGEQY
TRBJ2-1,NA,TRBV10-3,AISESALAGGGQF
TRBJ2-5,NA,TRBV18,ASSPRWLAERGQETQY
TRBJ2-5,NA,TRBV3-1/TRBV3-2,ASRVIAGETQY
TRBJ2-7,NA,TRBV7-9,ASSHGGQGYEQY
TRBJ1-2,NA,TRBV19,ASSPPGDRGYYGYT
TRBJ2-7,NA,TRBV6-6,ASSNFAGGDYEQY
TRBJ2-7,NA,TRBV2,ASSEGPGTSGFYEQY
TRBJ1-6,NA,TRBV5-4,ASSPLGFDSPLH
TRBJ1-1,NA,TRBV10-1,ASSAGLMNTEAF
TRBJ2-2,NA,TRBV4-3,ASSQRGGYGELF
TRBJ2-1,NA,TRBV13,ASSILAGLANEQF
TRBJ1-1,NA,TRBV19,ASSIPGPGGLNTEAF
TRBJ2-1,once,TRBV9,ASSVFRTSGLYNEQF
TRBJ2-7,NA,TRBV10-3,AISAGQGSYEQY
TRBJ1-1,NA,TRBV18,ASSGALDTEAF
TRBJ1-3,NA,TRBV14,ASSQEGLGRGLSSGNTIY
TRBJ2-5,NA,TRBV2,ATRPGGPQETQY
TRBJ2-3,NA,TRBV7-2,ASSLRPYATDTQY
TRBJ2-3,NA,TRBV29-1,SVEPIPDTQY
TRBJ1-2,NA,TRBV19,ASSPLSVGYGYT
TRBJ2-3,NA,TRBV11-2,ASSLTGRGVSTDTQY
TRBJ2-3,NA,TRBV7-3,ASSLGGTGARTDTQY
TRBJ2-7,NA,TRBV7-3,ASSLNRAYEQY
TRBJ2-1,NA,TRBV24-1,ATSDLWGLAEQF
TRBJ1-2,NA,TRBV6-5,ATLADSNYGYT
TRBJ2-3,NA,TRBV10-3,AISESRTSNSTDTQY
TRBJ1-2,NA,TRBV14,ASSQDFRGPYGYT
TRBJ2-7,NA,TRBV4-1,ASSQVGSSWEQY
TRBJ2-7,NA,TRBV2,ASSDYSGLGFDEQY
TRBJ2-7,NA,TRBV15,ATSREADAHEQY
TRBJ1-2,NA,TRBV27,ASSLWGGGGYT
TRBJ2-7,NA,TRBV19,ASSIYGYEQY
TRBJ2-1,NA,TRBV3-1/TRBV3-2,ASSSWASKYNEQF
TRBJ1-1,NA,TRBV27,ASSPRGQGSTEAF